One sample yielded the 11 T cell receptor beta chains listed below, sequenced in a study of OX40 agonist ivuxolimab in advanced cancers. The method was immunoSEQ multiplex PCR; TCRdb's version includes in-frame clones alone and lacks a portion of them. The data show tens of thousands of clones, 84% seen once. Sequencing was performed on CD4+ or CD8+ T cells sorted from blood, taken in a trial of the OX40 agonist ivuxolimab. These receptor sequences come from an adult with an advanced solid tumor such as melanoma, head and neck, liver or kidney cancer.

The chain uses TRBV16 and TRBJ1-5; D remains ambiguous. Germline CDR1 is KGHSY and CDR2 is FQNENV. Trimming shortened V by 0 bases and J by 1 base, and 4 bases separated the two germline ends. This CDR3 contains 14 residues. CDR3 DNA: TGTGCCAGCAGCCAATCGACGAGCAATCAGCCCCAGCATTTT. It encodes CASSQSTSNQPQHF.

The chain couples TRBV5-6 to TRBJ2-2; possible D gene TRBD2, 5 bases. Trimming removed 2 bases at V and 3 bases at J, with 14 bases between. The CDR3 length is 16 residues. Germline CDR1 and CDR2: SGHDT and YYEEEE. The CDR3 sequence: CASSLGWMRDTGELFF. The CDR3 DNA follows: TGTGCCAGCAGCTTAGGTTGGATGAGGGACACCGGGGAGCTGTTTTTT.

The rearrangement joins TRBV28 to TRBJ1-1, with unresolved D. This CDR3 region has 14 residues. V gave up 6 bases and J gave up 0 bases, with 11 bases separating them. CDR1 is MDHEN, CDR2 SYDVKM, per germline. The CDR3 DNA sequence: TGTGCCAGCAGGGCAACCCGGGTGAACACTGAAGCTTTCTTT. Amino acid sequence: CASRATRVNTEAFF.

The rearrangement uses TRBV9 and TRBJ2-5, with D uncertain. Trimming removed 0 bases from V and 0 bases from J, with 6 bases in between. CDR1 SGDLS and CDR2 YYNGEE come from the germline V gene. CDR3 length equals 14 residues. This CDR3 is CASSVDLYQETQYF. CDR3 nucleotides: TGTGCCAGCAGCGTAGACCTGTACCAAGAGACCCAGTACTTC.

This clone has just one count. This chain connects TRBV18 to TRBJ1-3; D is undetermined. Germline loops: CDR1 KGHSH, CDR2 LQKENI. V gave up 8 bases and J gave up 0 bases, with 14 bases separating them. There are 15 residues in the CDR3. CDR3 region: CASRIDLNSGNTIYF. Written as DNA, the CDR3 is TGTGCCAGCAGAATAGACCTGAACTCTGGAAACACCATATATTTT. The entire variable domain, with the rest obtained from reference TRBV18 and TRBJ1-3, is as follows: NAGVMQNPRHLVRRRGQEARLRCSPMKGHSHVYWYRQLPEEGLKFMVYLQKENIIDESGMPKERFSAEFPKEGPSILRIQQVVRGDSAAYFCASRIDLNSGNTIYFGEGSWLTVV.

The chain recombines TRBV6-1 with TRBJ2-1; D is possibly TRBD2 (7 bases). CDR3 size: 13 residues. Trimming pared 7 bases from V and 8 bases from J, leaving 15 bases between. The germline gives CDR1 MNHNS, CDR2 SASEGT. CDR3 in amino acids: CASIRTGGHEQFF. The CDR3 nucleotides are TGTGCCAGCATCCGAACGGGGGGCCATGAGCAGTTCTTC.

This chain links TRBV7-3 with TRBJ2-1; 10 bases agree with TRBD2. V lost 0 bases and J lost 4; bases outside the gene matches: 9. Germline assignment: CDR1 SGHTA and CDR2 FQGTGA. The CDR3 length is 18 residues. The CDR3 spells CASSLTLPLAGDYNEQFF. DNA of the CDR3: TGTGCCAGCAGCTTAACCCTACCCCTAGCGGGGGATTACAATGAGCAGTTCTTC.

V gene TRBV11-3 combines with J gene TRBJ1-1; D remains unclear. Trimming shortened V by 1 base and J by 1 base, and 7 bases separated the two germline ends. This CDR3 is 14 amino acids long. Germline-derived CDR1 and CDR2 are SGHNT and YENEEA. The CDR3 DNA follows: TGTGCCAGCAGCTTAGGCACGGGGAACACTGAAGCTTTCTTT. This translates into CASSLGTGNTEAFF.

The chain uses TRBV19 and TRBJ1-2, with a weak D call TRBD1 (5 bases). The germline CDR1 and CDR2 sequences are LNHDA and SQIVND (reference sequence). Trimming took 3 bases from V and 8 from J, leaving 16 bases between them. The CDR3 contains 14 residues. The CDR3 spells CASSIGRGSQGYTF. CDR3 coding DNA: TGTGCCAGTAGTATCGGTAGGGGCTCCCAGGGCTACACCTTC. Using reference TRBV19 and TRBJ1-2 for the parts outside the CDR3, the full variable domain is DGGITQSPKYLFRKEGQNVTLSCEQNLNHDAMYWYRQDPGQGLRLIYYSQIVNDFQKGDIAEGYSVSREKKESFPLTVTSAQKNPTAFYLCASSIGRGSQGYTFGSGTRLTVV.

The chain has TRBV5-1 and TRBJ2-2, with D possibly being TRBD1 (5 bases). With 4 bases removed from V and 2 bases from J, the gap between germline ends came to 15 bases. Germline loops: CDR1 SGHRS, CDR2 YFSETQ. The CDR3 loop spans 16 amino acids. The CDR3 protein is CASSPQGLPNTGELFF. The CDR3 DNA reads as TGCGCCAGCAGCCCCCAGGGCCTTCCCAACACCGGGGAGCTGTTTTTT.

This chain links TRBV2 with TRBJ2-2; D is tentatively TRBD1 or TRBD2 (5 bases each). There are 13 residues in the CDR3. The V end lost 6 bases, the J end lost 6 bases, and 11 bases lay between the germline ends. Germline V lookup: CDR1 SNHLY, CDR2 FYNNEI. The CDR3 protein is CASRMGVSGELFF. CDR3 bases: TGTGCCAGCAGAATGGGGGTGTCCGGGGAGCTGTTTTTT.